This TCR beta chain emerged from a study of blood T cell repertoires in COVID-19. Repertoires were generated with immunoSEQ multiplex PCR, while TCRdb's copy carries only in-frame clones and drops some. The sample lists roughly 200,000 clones; roughly nine tenths were seen once. Germline CDR1 SGHNT, CDR2 YYREEE (reference sequence). The CDR3 covers 14 residues. The J segment lost 2 bases and the V segment lost 4 bases, leaving 5 bases of the junction unmatched. V gene TRBV5-4 combines with J gene TRBJ2-7; 8 bases are a match to TRBD2. The sample consisted of PBMCs or T cells enriched from blood (not recorded which). The receptor was derived from a woman aged 30 to 39 who had recovered from COVID-19. The CDR3 reads CASSPPGGAYEQYF. The CDR3 nucleotides read TGTGCCAGCAGCCCACCGGGAGGGGCCTACGAGCAGTACTTC.